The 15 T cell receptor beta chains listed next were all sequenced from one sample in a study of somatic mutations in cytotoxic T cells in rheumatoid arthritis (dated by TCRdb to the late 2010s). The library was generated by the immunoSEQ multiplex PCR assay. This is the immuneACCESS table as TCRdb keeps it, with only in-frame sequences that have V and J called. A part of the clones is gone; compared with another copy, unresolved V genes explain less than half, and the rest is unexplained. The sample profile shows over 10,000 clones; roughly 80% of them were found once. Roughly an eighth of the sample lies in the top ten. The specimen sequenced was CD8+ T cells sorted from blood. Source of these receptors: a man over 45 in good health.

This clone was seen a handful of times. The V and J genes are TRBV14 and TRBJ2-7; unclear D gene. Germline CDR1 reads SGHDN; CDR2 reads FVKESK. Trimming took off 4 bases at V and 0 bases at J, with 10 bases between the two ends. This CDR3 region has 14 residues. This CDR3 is CASSPKGFSYEQYF. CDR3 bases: TGTGCCAGCAGCCCAAAAGGGTTCTCCTACGAGCAGTACTTC.

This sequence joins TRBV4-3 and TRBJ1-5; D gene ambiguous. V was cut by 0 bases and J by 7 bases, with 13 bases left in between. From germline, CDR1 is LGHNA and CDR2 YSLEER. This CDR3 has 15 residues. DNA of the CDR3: TGCGCCAGCAGCCAAGATCTAACAGTCGACCAGCCCCAGCATTTT. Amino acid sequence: CASSQDLTVDQPQHF.

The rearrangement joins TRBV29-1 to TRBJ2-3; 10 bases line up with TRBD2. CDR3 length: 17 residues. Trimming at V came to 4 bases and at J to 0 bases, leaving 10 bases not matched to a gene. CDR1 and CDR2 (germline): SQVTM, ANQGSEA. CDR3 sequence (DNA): TGCAGCGTTGTGGGGCCTAGCGGGGGATCTAGCACAGATACGCAGTATTTT. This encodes CSVVGPSGGSSTDTQYF.

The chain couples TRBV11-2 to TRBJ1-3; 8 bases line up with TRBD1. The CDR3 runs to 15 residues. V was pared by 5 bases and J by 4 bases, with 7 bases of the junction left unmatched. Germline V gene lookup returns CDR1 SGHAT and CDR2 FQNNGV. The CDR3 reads CASSPRTGTGNTIYF. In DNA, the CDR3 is TGTGCCAGCAGCCCGAGGACAGGGACAGGAAACACCATATATTTT.

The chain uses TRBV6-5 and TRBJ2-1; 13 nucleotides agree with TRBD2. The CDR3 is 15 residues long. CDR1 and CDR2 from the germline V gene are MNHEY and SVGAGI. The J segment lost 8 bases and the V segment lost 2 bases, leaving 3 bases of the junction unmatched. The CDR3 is CASSYRTSGSDEQFF. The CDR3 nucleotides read TGTGCCAGCAGTTACCGGACTAGCGGGAGCGATGAGCAGTTCTTC.

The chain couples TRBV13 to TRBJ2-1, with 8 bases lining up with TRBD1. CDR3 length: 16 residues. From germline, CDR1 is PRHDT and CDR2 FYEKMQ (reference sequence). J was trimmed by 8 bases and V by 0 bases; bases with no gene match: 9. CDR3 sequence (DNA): TGTGCCAGCAGCTTAGGTTCGGGCAGGGGGCAGGATGAGCAGTTCTTC. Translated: CASSLGSGRGQDEQFF.

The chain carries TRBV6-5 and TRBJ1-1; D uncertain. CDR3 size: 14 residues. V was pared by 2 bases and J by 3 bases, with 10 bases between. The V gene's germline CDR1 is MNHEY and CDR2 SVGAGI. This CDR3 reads CASSYKGRYTEAFF. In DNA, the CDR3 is TGTGCCAGCAGTTACAAGGGCCGGTACACTGAAGCTTTCTTT.

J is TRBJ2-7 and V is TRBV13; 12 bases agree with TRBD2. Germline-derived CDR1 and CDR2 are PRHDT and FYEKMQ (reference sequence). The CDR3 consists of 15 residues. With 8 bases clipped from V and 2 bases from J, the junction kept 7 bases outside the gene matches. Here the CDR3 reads CASGLAGSSAYEQYF. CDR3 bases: TGTGCCAGCGGACTAGCGGGAAGTTCCGCCTACGAGCAGTACTTC.

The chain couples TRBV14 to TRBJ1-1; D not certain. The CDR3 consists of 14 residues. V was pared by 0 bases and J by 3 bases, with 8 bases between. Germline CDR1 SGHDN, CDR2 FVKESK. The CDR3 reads CASSQEKWDTEAFF. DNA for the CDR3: TGTGCCAGCAGCCAAGAGAAGTGGGACACTGAAGCTTTCTTT. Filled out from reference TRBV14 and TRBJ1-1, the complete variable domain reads EAGVTQFPSHSVIEKGQTVTLRCDPISGHDNLYWYRRVMGKEIKFLLHFVKESKQDESGMPNNRFLAERTGGTYSTLKVQPAELEDSGVYFCASSQEKWDTEAFFGQGTRLTVV.

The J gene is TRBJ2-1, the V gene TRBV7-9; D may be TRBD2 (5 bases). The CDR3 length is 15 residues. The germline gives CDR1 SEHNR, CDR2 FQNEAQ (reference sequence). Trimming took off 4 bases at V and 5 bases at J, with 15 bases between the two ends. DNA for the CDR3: TGTGCCAGCAGCTCCGTAGCGCCCCCCGACAATGAGCAGTTCTTC. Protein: CASSSVAPPDNEQFF.

The CDR3 sequence: CASQTSGGNYEQYV. The CDR3 nucleotides read TGTGCCAGCCAAACTAGCGGGGGGAACTACGAGCAGTACGTC. The rearrangement links TRBV6-1 to TRBJ2-7; TRBD2 matches at 12 bases. Germline V gene lookup returns CDR1 MNHNS and CDR2 SASEGT. This CDR3 comprises 14 residues. With 8 bases clipped from V and 3 bases from J, the junction kept 5 bases outside the gene matches.

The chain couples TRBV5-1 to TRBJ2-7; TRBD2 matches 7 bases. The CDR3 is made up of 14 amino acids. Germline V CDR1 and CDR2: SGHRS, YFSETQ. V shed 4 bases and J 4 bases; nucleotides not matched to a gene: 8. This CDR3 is CASSPGASGYEQYF. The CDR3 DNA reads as TGCGCCAGCAGCCCAGGTGCTAGCGGTTACGAGCAGTACTTC.

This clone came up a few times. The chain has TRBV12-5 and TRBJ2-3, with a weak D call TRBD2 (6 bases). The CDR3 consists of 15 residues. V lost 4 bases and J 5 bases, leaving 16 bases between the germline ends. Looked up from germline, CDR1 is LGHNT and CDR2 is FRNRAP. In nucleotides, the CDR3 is TGTGCTAGTGGTTATTCCGGGAGAGGTGAAGATACGCAGTATTTT. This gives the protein CASGYSGRGEDTQYF. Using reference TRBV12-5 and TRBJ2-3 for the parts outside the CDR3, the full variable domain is DARVTQTPRHKVTEMGQEVTMRCQPILGHNTVFWYRQTMMQGLELLAYFRNRAPLDDSGMPKDRFSAEMPDATLATLKIQPSEPRDSAVYFCASGYSGRGEDTQYFGPGTRLTVL.

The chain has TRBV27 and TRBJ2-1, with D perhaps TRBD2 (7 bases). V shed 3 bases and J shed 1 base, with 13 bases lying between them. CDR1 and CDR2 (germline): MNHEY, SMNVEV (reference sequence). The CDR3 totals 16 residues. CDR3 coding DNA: TGTGCCAGCAGTTTGGGGGGAGGGGGGTCCTACAATGAGCAGTTCTTC. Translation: CASSLGGGGSYNEQFF.

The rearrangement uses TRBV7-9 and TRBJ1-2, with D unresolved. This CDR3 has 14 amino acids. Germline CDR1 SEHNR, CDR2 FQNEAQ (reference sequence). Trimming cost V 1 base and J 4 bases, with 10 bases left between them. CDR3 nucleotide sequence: TGTGCCAGCAGCTTAGTTGGCTTGGGCTATGGCTACACCTTC. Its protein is CASSLVGLGYGYTF.